This T cell receptor beta chain was identified in a study of PD-1 blockade in mismatch repair-deficient tumors (dated by TCRdb to 2015 to 2018). Looking at the study overall: Between late 2013 and late 2016, 86 consecutive patients with about 12 mismatch repair-deficient cancer types, all previously treated and progressing, were enrolled in the trial. Deep sequencing of TCR CDR3 regions was used to track tumor-associated T cell clones in peripheral blood of patients responding to PD-1 blockade. What the authors observed across the whole study: Clones residing in the tumor, which were often undetectable in blood before treatment, expanded quickly after pembrolizumab and then contracted, generally before radiologic responses. Clonal expansion was elicited by three of the seven peptides, yielding approximately 140 unique blood TCRs of which seven were also found in tumor, and every positive peptide was derived from frameshift mutations.

The time point label corresponds to: identical approximately 11-day culture without peptide (control). For every enrolled patient, mismatch repair deficiency was confirmed by either polymerase chain reaction or immunohistochemistry. TCR sequencing was carried out for a few patients who responded to pembrolizumab therapy. More than five ELISpot-reactive candidate neoantigen peptides were each used in an approximately 11-day in vitro stimulation before TCR sequencing. As the baseline for calculating clone fold-changes, a control culture with no peptide was run in an identical way. In the phase II trial, pembrolizumab PD-1 blockade was tested prospectively in advanced mismatch repair-deficient cancers, no matter which tissue of origin the cancers came from. As concerns this clone: Its antigen has not been determined. No much larger clonotype is one base removed from it; base qualities were not supplied.

The cysteine opens and the phenylalanine closes a CDR3 of 16 amino acids. Only the CDR3 DNA is retained, 48 bases long and in frame from the first base. Sequences SGHRS (CDR1) and YFSETQ (CDR2) are obtained from the germline V gene. Trimmed from V: 4 bases; trimmed from J: 6 bases; junction bases lacking a gene match: 12. Library preparation employed the immunoSEQ multiplex PCR assay. The original pipeline was this. Clones were defined as neoantigen-specific by significant expansion to the relevant peptide and no significant expansion to any other tested peptide. TCRdb holds this immuneACCESS table with in-frame rearrangements only. Some clones are missing; in checked studies, unresolved V genes explain under half, and the rest has no known cause. V, J and clone size are those of that table, while D and trimming were read from the DNA. The sample has about 14,000 clones on record, 80% to 90% of them singletons. The ten largest clones take up more than 9.5% of the sample.

The V and J genes are TRBV5-1 and TRBJ2-3, with 9 bases aligning to TRBD1. The sequence came from an adult with mismatch repair-deficient cancer. Here the sequenced sample was cells cultured in vitro, taken from a patient treated with pembrolizumab. The CDR3 protein: CASSPPRTGEVDTQYF. The nucleotide sequence is given as TGCGCCAGCAGCCCGCCCCGGACAGGGGAAGTGGATACGCAGTATTTT.